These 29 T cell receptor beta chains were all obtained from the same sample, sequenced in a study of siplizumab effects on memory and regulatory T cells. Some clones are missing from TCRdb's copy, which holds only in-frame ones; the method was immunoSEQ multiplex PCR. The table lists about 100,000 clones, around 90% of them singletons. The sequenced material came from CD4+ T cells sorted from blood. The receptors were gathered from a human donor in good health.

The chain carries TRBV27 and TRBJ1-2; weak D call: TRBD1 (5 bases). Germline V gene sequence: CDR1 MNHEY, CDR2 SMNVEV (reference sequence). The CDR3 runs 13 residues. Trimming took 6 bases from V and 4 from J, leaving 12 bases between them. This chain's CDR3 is CASSPSGSYGYTF. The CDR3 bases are TGTGCCAGCAGCCCCTCAGGGTCCTATGGCTACACCTTC.

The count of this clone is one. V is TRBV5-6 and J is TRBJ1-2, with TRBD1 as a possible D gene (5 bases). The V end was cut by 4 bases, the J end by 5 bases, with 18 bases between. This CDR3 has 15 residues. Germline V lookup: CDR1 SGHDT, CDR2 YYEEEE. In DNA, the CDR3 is TGTGCCAGCAGCCTTACTAGGGGTAAAAGATATGGCTACACCTTC. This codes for CASSLTRGKRYGYTF.

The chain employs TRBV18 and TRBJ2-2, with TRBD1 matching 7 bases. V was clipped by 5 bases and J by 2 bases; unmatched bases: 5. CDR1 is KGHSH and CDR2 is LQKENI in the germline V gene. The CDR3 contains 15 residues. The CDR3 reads CASSSGQPNTGELFF. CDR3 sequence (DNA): TGTGCCAGCTCATCGGGACAGCCTAACACCGGGGAGCTGTTTTTT.

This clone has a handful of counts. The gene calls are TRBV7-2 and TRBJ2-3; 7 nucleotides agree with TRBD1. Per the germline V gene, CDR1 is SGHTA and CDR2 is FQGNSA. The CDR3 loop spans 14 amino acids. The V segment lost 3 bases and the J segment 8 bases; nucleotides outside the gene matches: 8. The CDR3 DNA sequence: TGTGCCAGCAGCTTCGGGACAGCCCTGGGTACGCAGTATTTT. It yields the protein CASSFGTALGTQYF.

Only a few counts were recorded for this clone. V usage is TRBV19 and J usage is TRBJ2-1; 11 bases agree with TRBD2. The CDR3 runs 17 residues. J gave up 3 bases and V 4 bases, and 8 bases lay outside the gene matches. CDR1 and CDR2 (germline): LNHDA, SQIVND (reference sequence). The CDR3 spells CASSKLAGGEVYNEQFF. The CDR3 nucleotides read TGTGCCAGTAGTAAGCTAGCGGGGGGCGAGGTCTACAATGAGCAGTTCTTC. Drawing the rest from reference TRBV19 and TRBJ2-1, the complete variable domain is DGGITQSPKYLFRKEGQNVTLSCEQNLNHDAMYWYRQDPGQGLRLIYYSQIVNDFQKGDIAEGYSVSREKKESFPLTVTSAQKNPTAFYLCASSKLAGGEVYNEQFFGPGTRLTVL.

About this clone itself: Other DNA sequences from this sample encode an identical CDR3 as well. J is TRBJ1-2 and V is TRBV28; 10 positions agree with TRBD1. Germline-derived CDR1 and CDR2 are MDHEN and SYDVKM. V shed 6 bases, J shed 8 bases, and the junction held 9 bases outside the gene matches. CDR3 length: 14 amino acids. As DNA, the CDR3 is TGTGCCAGCAGCCTCCGGGACAGGGGACGGGGCTACACCTTC. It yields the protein CASSLRDRGRGYTF.

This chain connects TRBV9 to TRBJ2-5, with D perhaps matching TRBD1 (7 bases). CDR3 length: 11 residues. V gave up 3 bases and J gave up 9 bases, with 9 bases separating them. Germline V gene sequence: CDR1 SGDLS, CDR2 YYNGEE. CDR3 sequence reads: CASSAGGSQYF. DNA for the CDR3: TGTGCCAGCAGCGCAGGGGGGTCCCAGTACTTC.

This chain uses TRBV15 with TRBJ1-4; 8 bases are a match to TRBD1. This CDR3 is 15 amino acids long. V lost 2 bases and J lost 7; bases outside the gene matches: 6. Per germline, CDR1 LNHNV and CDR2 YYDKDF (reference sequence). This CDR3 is CATSRYTGGGEKLFF. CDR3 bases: TGTGCCACCAGCAGATATACAGGGGGAGGTGAAAAACTGTTTTTT. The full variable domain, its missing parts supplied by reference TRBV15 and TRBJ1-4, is DAMVIQNPRYQVTQFGKPVTLSCSQTLNHNVMYWYQQKSSQAPKLLFHYYDKDFNNEADTPDNFQSRRPNTSFCFLDIRSPGLGDTAMYLCATSRYTGGGEKLFFGSGTQLSVL.

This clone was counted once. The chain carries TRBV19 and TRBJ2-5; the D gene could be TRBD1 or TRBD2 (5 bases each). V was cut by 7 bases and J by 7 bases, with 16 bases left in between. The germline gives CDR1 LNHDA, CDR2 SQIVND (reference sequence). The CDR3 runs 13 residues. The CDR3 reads CASKDRAGGTQYF. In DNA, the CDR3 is TGTGCCAGTAAAGACAGAGCCGGAGGGACCCAGTACTTC.

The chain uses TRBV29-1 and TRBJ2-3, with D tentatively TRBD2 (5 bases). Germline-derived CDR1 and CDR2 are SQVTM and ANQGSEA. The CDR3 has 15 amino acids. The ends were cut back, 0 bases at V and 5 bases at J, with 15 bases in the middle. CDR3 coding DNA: TGCAGCGTTGAAGATCGGAGGACCGAGCTAGATACGCAGTATTTT. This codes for CSVEDRRTELDTQYF.

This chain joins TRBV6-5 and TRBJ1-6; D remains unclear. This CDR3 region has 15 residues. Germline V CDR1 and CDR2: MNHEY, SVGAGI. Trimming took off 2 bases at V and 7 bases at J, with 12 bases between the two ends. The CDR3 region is CASSYVRGTNSPLHF. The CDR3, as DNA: TGTGCCAGCAGTTACGTCCGGGGAACCAATTCACCCCTCCACTTT.

The CDR3 region is CASNRAERGGWETQYF. The DNA for the CDR3 is TGTGCCAGCAACCGGGCTGAGCGGGGGGGCTGGGAGACCCAGTACTTC. V and J are TRBV2 and TRBJ2-5; the match to TRBD2 covers 10 bases. In germline, CDR1 is SNHLY, CDR2 FYNNEI. V shed 7 bases, J shed 5 bases, and the junction held 13 bases outside the gene matches. The CDR3 totals 16 residues.

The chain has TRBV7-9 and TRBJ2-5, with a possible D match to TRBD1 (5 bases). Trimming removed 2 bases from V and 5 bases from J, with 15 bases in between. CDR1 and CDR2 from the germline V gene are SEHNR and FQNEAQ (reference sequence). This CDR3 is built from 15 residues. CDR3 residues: CASSLRQGGAETQYF. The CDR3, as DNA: TGTGCCAGCAGCTTACGGCAGGGCGGTGCGGAGACCCAGTACTTC.

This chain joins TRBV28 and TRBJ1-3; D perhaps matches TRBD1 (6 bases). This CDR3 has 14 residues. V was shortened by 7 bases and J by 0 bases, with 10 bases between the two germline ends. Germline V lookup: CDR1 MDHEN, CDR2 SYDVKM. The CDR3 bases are TGTGCCAGCAAAGGGGGTAGCTCTGGAAACACCATATATTTT. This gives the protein CASKGGSSGNTIYF.

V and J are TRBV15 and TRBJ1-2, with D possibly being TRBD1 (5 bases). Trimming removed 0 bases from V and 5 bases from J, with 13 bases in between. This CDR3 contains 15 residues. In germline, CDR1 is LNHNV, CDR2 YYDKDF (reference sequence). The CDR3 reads CATSRDPGLMYGYTF. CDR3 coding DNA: TGTGCCACCAGCAGAGATCCGGGGCTAATGTATGGCTACACCTTC. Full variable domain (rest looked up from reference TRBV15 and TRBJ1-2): DAMVIQNPRYQVTQFGKPVTLSCSQTLNHNVMYWYQQKSSQAPKLLFHYYDKDFNNEADTPDNFQSRRPNTSFCFLDIRSPGLGDTAMYLCATSRDPGLMYGYTFGSGTRLTVV.

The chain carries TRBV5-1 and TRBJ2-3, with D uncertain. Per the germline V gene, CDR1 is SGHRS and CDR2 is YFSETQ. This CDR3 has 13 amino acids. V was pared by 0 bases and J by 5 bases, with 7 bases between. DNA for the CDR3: TGCGCCAGCAGCTTGGGGGTGGGAGATACGCAGTATTTT. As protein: CASSLGVGDTQYF.

The CDR3 protein is CAWSVWVGGDYGYTF. The CDR3 nucleotides read TGTGCCTGGAGTGTGTGGGTGGGGGGCGACTATGGCTACACCTTC. The rearrangement joins TRBV30 to TRBJ1-2, with a possible D match to TRBD1 (6 bases). Trimming cost V 0 bases and J 3 bases, with 14 bases left between them. From germline, CDR1 is GTSNPN and CDR2 SVGIG (reference sequence). The CDR3 length is 15 residues. Complete variable domain (other parts from reference TRBV30 and TRBJ1-2): SQTIHQWPATLVQPVGSPLSLECTVEGTSNPNLYWYRQAAGRGLQLLFYSVGIGQISSEVPQNLSASRPQDRQFILSSKKLLLSDSGFYLCAWSVWVGGDYGYTFGSGTRLTVV.

The CDR3 DNA reads as TGTGCCAGCTTGGGGAACACTGAAGCTTTCTTT. This sequence encodes CASLGNTEAFF. The V and J genes are TRBV6-5 and TRBJ1-1; D gene uncertain. The CDR3 is 11 residues long. From germline, CDR1 is MNHEY and CDR2 SVGAGI. Trimming removed 8 bases from V and 1 base from J, with 5 bases in between.

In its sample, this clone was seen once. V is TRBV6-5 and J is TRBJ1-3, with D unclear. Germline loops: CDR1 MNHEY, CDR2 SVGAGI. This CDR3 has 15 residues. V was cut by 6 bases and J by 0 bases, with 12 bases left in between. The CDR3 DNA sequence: TGTGCCAGCAGACGCGACGGGTACTCTGGAAACACCATATATTTT. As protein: CASRRDGYSGNTIYF.

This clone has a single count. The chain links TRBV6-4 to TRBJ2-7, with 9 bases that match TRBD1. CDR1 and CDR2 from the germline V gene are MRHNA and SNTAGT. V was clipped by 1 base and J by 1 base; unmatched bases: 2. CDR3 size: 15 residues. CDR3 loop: CASSDFGTGSYEQYF. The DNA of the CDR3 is TGTGCCAGCAGTGACTTTGGGACAGGGTCCTACGAGCAGTACTTC.

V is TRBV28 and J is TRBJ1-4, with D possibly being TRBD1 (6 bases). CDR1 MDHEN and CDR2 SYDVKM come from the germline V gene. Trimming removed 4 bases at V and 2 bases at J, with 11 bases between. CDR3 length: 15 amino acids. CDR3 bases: TGTGCCAGCAGTTCCACAGGGCCCACTAATGAAAAACTGTTTTTT. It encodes CASSSTGPTNEKLFF.

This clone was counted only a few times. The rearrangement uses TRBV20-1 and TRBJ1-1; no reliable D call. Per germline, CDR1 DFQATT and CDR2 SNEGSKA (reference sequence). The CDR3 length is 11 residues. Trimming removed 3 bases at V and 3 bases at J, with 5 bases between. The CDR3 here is CSARRDTEAFF. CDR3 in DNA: TGCAGTGCTAGGAGGGACACTGAAGCTTTCTTT.

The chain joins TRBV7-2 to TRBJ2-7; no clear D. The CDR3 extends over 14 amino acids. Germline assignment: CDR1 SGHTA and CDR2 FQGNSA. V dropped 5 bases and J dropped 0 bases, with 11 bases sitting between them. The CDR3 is CASSPSLNSYEQYF. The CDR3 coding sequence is TGTGCCAGCAGCCCATCCCTGAACTCCTACGAGCAGTACTTC.

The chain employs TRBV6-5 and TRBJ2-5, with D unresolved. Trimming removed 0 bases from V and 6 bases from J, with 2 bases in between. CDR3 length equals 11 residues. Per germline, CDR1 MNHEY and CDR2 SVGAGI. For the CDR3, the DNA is TGTGCCAGCAGTTACTCCCAGACCCAGTACTTC. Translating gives CASSYSQTQYF.

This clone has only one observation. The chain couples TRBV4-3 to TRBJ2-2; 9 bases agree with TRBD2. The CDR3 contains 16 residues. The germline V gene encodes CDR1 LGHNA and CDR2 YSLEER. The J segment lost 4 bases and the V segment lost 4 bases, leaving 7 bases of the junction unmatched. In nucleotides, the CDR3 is TGCGCCAGCAGCCTATTAGCGGGGGCGGGCACCGGGGAGCTGTTTTTT. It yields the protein CASSLLAGAGTGELFF.

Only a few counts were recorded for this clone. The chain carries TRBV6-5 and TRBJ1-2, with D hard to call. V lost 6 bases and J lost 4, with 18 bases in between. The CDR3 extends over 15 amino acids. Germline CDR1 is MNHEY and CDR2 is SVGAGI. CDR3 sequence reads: CASRWVVGPTYGYTF. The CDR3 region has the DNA TGTGCCAGCAGGTGGGTGGTAGGGCCGACCTATGGCTACACCTTC.

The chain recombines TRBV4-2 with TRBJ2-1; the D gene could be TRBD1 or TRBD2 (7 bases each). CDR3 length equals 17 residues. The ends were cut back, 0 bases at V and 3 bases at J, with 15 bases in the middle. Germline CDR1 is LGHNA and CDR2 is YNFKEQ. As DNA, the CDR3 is TGTGCCAGCAGCCAAGATTCAGGGGGGGCCGGCTACAATGAGCAGTTCTTC. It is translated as CASSQDSGGAGYNEQFF.

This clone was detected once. CDR3 loop: CASSLGRGTGELFF. As DNA, the CDR3 is TGTGCCAGCAGCTTAGGCAGGGGCACCGGGGAGCTGTTTTTT. The chain joins TRBV11-3 to TRBJ2-2; TRBD1 is a possible D gene (6 bases). V was trimmed by 1 base and J by 4 bases, leaving 7 bases between them. The CDR3 totals 14 residues. Germline CDR1 SGHNT, CDR2 YENEEA.

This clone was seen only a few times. CDR3 residues: CASRPQEGASFF. In DNA, the CDR3 is TGTGCCAGCAGGCCCCAGGAGGGGGCCTCGTTCTTC. The chain carries TRBV6-5 and TRBJ2-1; weak D call: TRBD1 (7 bases). V dropped 6 bases and J dropped 15 bases, with 18 bases sitting between them. The CDR3 extends over 12 amino acids. From germline, CDR1 is MNHEY and CDR2 SVGAGI.